This TCR beta chain was obtained from a study of regulatory T cells in long-lasting Graves disease (dated by TCRdb to 2020 to 2023). Regarding the complete study: Patients with newly diagnosed Graves' disease had been on antithyroid drugs for under 3 months. This study used TCR sequencing and RNA sequencing of peripheral blood to compare persistent Graves' disease patients against newly diagnosed Graves' disease patients. The study was registered as a clinical trial and conducted in China. TCR sequencing covered some 13 persistent and 20 or so newly diagnosed Graves' disease patients, some 33 samples in total. Here is what the overall study found, with its caveats: The authors acknowledged the small sample size as a limitation that may reduce accuracy. Patients with persistent disease shared more public clonotypes (about 2,700) than newly diagnosed patients did (966). Lower TCR Shannon entropy and fewer highly expanded clones were observed in persistent Graves' disease patients than in newly diagnosed patients, which suggested clonal expansion. Sequencing and analysis were restricted to the TCR beta chain. Because the primary lesion, thyroid tissue, could not be accessed, the study looked at peripheral blood alone.

Sample time point, as interpreted from the label and publication: newly diagnosed GD, antithyroid drugs for less than 3 months. For both TCR sequencing and RNA sequencing, RNA was extracted from PBMCs in TRIzol. The diagnosis of Graves' disease followed American Thyroid Association guidelines. Patients for the study were recruited at an endocrinology department in Xi'an, China. Each patient gave approximately 9 milliliters of peripheral blood, collected in an EDTA anticoagulant tube. Ficoll Paque Plus density gradient separation was used to isolate PBMCs, and no further T cell sorting was performed. An Agilent 2100 Bioanalyzer and agarose gel were used to assess RNA quality, and a NanoDrop 2000 was used to measure RNA concentration. Library preparation employed multiplex PCR. These reads were obtained on an Illumina HiSeq 4000. CDR3 regions were amplified by Arm-PCR with iRepertoire HTBI primers to construct TCR beta libraries. PCR products were gel purified before sequencing. Per the original workflow: A total of roughly 58 TRBV and some 15 TRBJ segments were identified across samples and were used for gene usage analysis of CDR3 amino acid clonotypes. Filtered high-quality paired reads were merged into contigs using COPE and FqMerger. Contigs were aligned with BLAST to IMGT TRBV, TRBD and TRBJ reference genes, and CDR3 was defined per IMGT. Highly expanded clones were defined as clonotypes with a frequency above 0.1%. Shannon entropy was used to measure repertoire diversity, and the Gini coefficient was used to measure V-J evenness. Clonotypes shared by more than one individual were considered public. TCRdb reworked the public reads: Q25 trimming with fastp, MiXCR clone assembly, productive beta chains retained. Every entry covers one CDR3 protein and lists the most common genes and DNA from its rows. In this record, the V and J calls reflect TCRdb's handling and not the investigators' own analysis. Within this sample are over 450,000 distinct CDR3 sequences, with approximately 12% of them counted one time only. The ten most abundant clones make up over 7% of the sample.

This clonotype was seen ten or more times. Its antigen target is currently unknown. No much larger clone exists at a distance of one base, and base qualities are not known. The data were also submitted as part of a second study, on T cells in Graves' hyperthyroidism and ophthalmopathy. As described in the second report: Graves' hyperthyroidism was defined as stable when no progression to ophthalmopathy occurred over 18 months of follow-up. Hyperthyroidism patients were aged 18 to 65 years and newly diagnosed, with disease duration of less than 2 months. Exclusion was applied to patients with uncontrolled infections, other autoimmune diseases, pregnancy or lactation. Diagnoses were based on clinical symptoms, serum thyroxine and TRAb, thyroid ultrasound and orbital computed tomography. The TCR CDR3 was subjected to a first round of RT-PCR using the HTBI primer set and the Qiagen OneStep RT-PCR kit. Blood samples also contained most of the expanded thyroid clonotypes (frequency above 0.001), which suggests that blood repertoires may reflect thyroid immune responses. A 13 V-J signature model separated ophthalmopathy from stable hyperthyroidism, with around 91% sensitivity and about 81% specificity in cross-validation and 80%/75% in testing. In validation, the model predicted progression to ophthalmopathy a median of roughly 6.2 months before onset, with roughly 70% sensitivity and about 72% specificity. To identify TCR V-J signatures that set the groups apart, the researchers used a discovery cohort of 95 to 100 patients, made up of 40 to 45 with Graves' ophthalmopathy and around 58 with stable Graves' hyperthyroidism. Whether ophthalmopathy could be predicted prospectively was tested in an independent validation cohort made up of about 20 hyperthyroidism patients plus 17 patients who later progressed to ophthalmopathy. For training and testing, the 80 to 100 patients in the discovery cohort were randomly divided in a 7:3 ratio. Thyroid tissue and blood T-cell repertoires from more than 5 Graves' hyperthyroidism patients were also compared in the study. Following sampling, methimazole starting at 30 mg daily was given to hyperthyroidism patients, and high-dose intravenous methylprednisolone was given to ophthalmopathy patients. A second multiplex PCR round built the libraries, followed by size selection and purification. Sequencing of the libraries was done on an Illumina HiSeq2000 using paired-end 100 bp reads. SOAPnuke was used to process the raw data, removing reads that contained adapters or uncalled bases, had a mean Phred below 15, or lacked an exact match to the constant primer or identifier. COPE v1.2.5 was used to merge high-quality paired reads, and clonotypes were defined as unique nucleotide sequences. MiTCR v1.1 was used to align the clonotypes against IMGT TRBV, TRBD and TRBJ reference segments. Only V-J combinations with frequency above 0.0001, covering about 99% of repertoires, were analysed. A TCS score was defined as the ratio of F50 (clonal expansion) to E x V (chaos), with BLOSUM62-based TCRdist applied between CDR3 peptides within each V-J. Welch's t-statistics and random forest reduced just over 500 V-J features to 13, which were used in a naive Bayes classifier (R e1071). No statistical method was used to set the sample size in advance, and investigators knew the group allocation. TCR Vbeta CDR3 sequencing of roughly 140 peripheral blood samples (under 45 ophthalmopathy, 75 hyperthyroidism and around 17 progressor patients) is reported in the paper.

This receptor was taken from a woman aged 25 to 39 with Graves disease. Donor details come from another sample of the same person, matched by shared clones. Sequenced material: peripheral blood mononuclear cells (PBMCs), taken at new diagnosis, from a patient treated with antithyroid drugs.

The CDR3 amino acid sequence is: CASSQGGAGQPQHF. The nucleotide sequence reads TGTGCCAGCAGCCAAGGTGGGGCGGGACAGCCCCAGCATTTT. The chain is made from TRBV3-1 and TRBJ1-5; the D gene is possibly TRBD1, with 5 bases matching. Between the V and J ends, shortened by 1 base and 7 bases respectively, the junction contains 11 bases. The cysteine opens and the phenylalanine closes a CDR3 of 14 amino acids. The sequence is cut down to CDR3 DNA, 42 bases in frame from base 1. Via the germline V gene (reference sequence), CDR1 is LGHDT and CDR2 YNNKEL.